This T cell receptor (beta chain) stems from a study of T cells in Graves' hyperthyroidism and ophthalmopathy. Diagnosing involved the use of clinical symptoms, serum thyroxine and TRAb, thyroid ultrasound and orbital computed tomography. Source material for PBMCs was 9 to 10 ml fresh peripheral blood. J was trimmed by 2 bases and V by 0 bases; bases with no gene match: 4. The germline gives CDR1 SGDLS, CDR2 YYNGEE. The length of the CDR3 is 15 residues. Using RNA transcripts as the source, TCR beta CDR3 regions were amplified. The TCR CDR3 first-round RT-PCR relied on the HTBI primer set. Each CDR3 protein gets one entry after TCRdb re-called the multiplex PCR reads with MiXCR. The sample contains around 620,000 distinct CDR3 sequences, roughly 15% of which appear only once.

Sequences were obtained from blood. This clonotype was obtained from a woman under 40 with Graves' hyperthyroidism. This sequence joins TRBV9 and TRBJ2-7; 8 bases are shared with TRBD1. The CDR3 is CASSVATGGPYEQYF. CDR3 coding DNA: TGTGCCAGCAGCGTAGCAACAGGGGGACCCTACGAGCAGTACTTC.